Below are 18 T cell receptor beta chains sequenced from a single sample in a study of long-term antiretroviral therapy in people with HIV. immunoSEQ v3.0 was run at survey level. TCRdb's table, derived via immunoSEQ multiplex PCR, lists solely in-frame clones and lacks some. The sample shows about 34,000 clones, about 83% of them seen only once. The sample in question was unsorted PBMCs, obtained 0.4 years before starting antiretroviral therapy. The source is a man aged 18 to 29 with HIV.

The chain couples TRBV6-5 to TRBJ1-2; TRBD1 matches at 7 bases. CDR3 size: 14 residues. J was trimmed by 5 bases and V by 0 bases; bases with no gene match: 3. Germline V lookup: CDR1 MNHEY, CDR2 SVGAGI. For the CDR3, the DNA is TGTGCCAGCAGTTACTCGGGGACAGCGTATGGCTACACCTTC. This codes for CASSYSGTAYGYTF.

The chain is built from TRBV19 and TRBJ1-1; 8 bases match TRBD1. This CDR3 has 14 amino acids. CDR1 and CDR2 from the germline V gene are LNHDA and SQIVND (reference sequence). The junction had 2 bases not matched to a gene; V was cut back by 5 bases and J by 0 bases. DNA of the CDR3: TGTGCCAGTAGTGGACAGGGTATGAACACTGAAGCTTTCTTT. Translation: CASSGQGMNTEAFF.

The table lists this clone with a count of one. The J gene is TRBJ2-3, the V gene TRBV20-1; D not resolved. This CDR3 spans 11 amino acids. Trimming took 5 bases from V and 5 from J, leaving 8 bases between them. Germline V lookup: CDR1 DFQATT, CDR2 SNEGSKA (reference sequence). CDR3: CSARTQDTQYF. As DNA, the CDR3 is TGCAGTGCTCGGACCCAAGATACGCAGTATTTT.

This clone was observed once. This sequence joins TRBV4-1 and TRBJ1-1, with 10 nucleotides matching TRBD1. The J segment lost 1 base and the V segment lost 1 base, leaving 6 bases of the junction unmatched. The germline V gene has CDR1 MGHRA and CDR2 YSYEKL. The CDR3 is made up of 17 amino acids. CDR3 loop: CASSQGFDRGPNTEAFF. The CDR3 DNA is TGCGCCAGCAGCCAAGGGTTCGACAGGGGGCCGAACACTGAAGCTTTCTTT.

The chain combines TRBV5-1 with TRBJ2-2; 8 positions agree with TRBD1. CDR1 and CDR2 (germline): SGHRS, YFSETQ. The J segment lost 7 bases and the V segment lost 2 bases, leaving 10 bases of the junction unmatched. This CDR3 is built from 16 residues. CDR3 in amino acids: CASSFNPGGDVGELFF. CDR3 sequence (DNA): TGCGCCAGCAGCTTTAATCCAGGGGGCGACGTCGGGGAGCTGTTTTTT.

This clone was seen a handful of times. The V and J genes are TRBV5-6 and TRBJ2-1; a weak D match, TRBD2 (5 bases). The CDR3 has 14 residues. The V gene lost 1 base and the J gene lost 7 bases, with 12 bases spanning the gap. Germline V gene data show CDR1 as SGHDT and CDR2 as YYEEEE. The CDR3 spells CASSLWERENEQFF. The CDR3 region has the DNA TGTGCCAGCAGCTTGTGGGAGAGGGAAAATGAGCAGTTCTTC.

The chain is built from TRBV19 and TRBJ1-2, with a weak D call TRBD1 (5 bases). From germline, CDR1 is LNHDA and CDR2 SQIVND (reference sequence). With 3 bases removed from V and 2 bases from J, the gap between germline ends came to 10 bases. The CDR3 covers 14 residues. CDR3 DNA sequence: TGTGCCAGTAGTATTTTGACAGTAAACTATGGCTACACCTTC. Protein sequence: CASSILTVNYGYTF. Full variable domain (remainder filled in from reference TRBV19 and TRBJ1-2): DGGITQSPKYLFRKEGQNVTLSCEQNLNHDAMYWYRQDPGQGLRLIYYSQIVNDFQKGDIAEGYSVSREKKESFPLTVTSAQKNPTAFYLCASSILTVNYGYTFGSGTRLTVV.

This clone occurred a few times. This CDR3 reads CASSEPGRQANYGYTF. The DNA for the CDR3 is TGTGCCAGCAGTGAACCTGGGCGCCAAGCTAACTATGGCTACACCTTC. The gene calls are TRBV6-1 and TRBJ1-2; D is unresolved. Trimming shortened V by 2 bases and J by 0 bases, and 13 bases separated the two germline ends. There are 16 residues in the CDR3. Germline CDR1 is MNHNS and CDR2 is SASEGT.

The chain recombines TRBV15 with TRBJ1-4; D gene uncertain. Germline CDR1 is LNHNV and CDR2 is YYDKDF (reference sequence). This CDR3 contains 13 residues. With 3 bases removed from V and 3 bases from J, the gap between germline ends came to 5 bases. This CDR3 reads CATSSFSNEKLFF. The CDR3 bases are TGTGCCACCAGCAGTTTTTCTAATGAAAAACTGTTTTTT.

The chain uses TRBV6-6 and TRBJ2-7, with D hard to call. Deletions cut 7 bases from V and 3 bases from J, with 13 bases between. The length of the CDR3 is 13 residues. The germline V gene encodes CDR1 MNHNY and CDR2 SVGAGI (reference sequence). The CDR3 is CASKGSNVYEQYF. The CDR3 DNA sequence: TGTGCCAGCAAAGGATCGAACGTCTACGAGCAGTACTTC.

The chain couples TRBV11-1 to TRBJ2-3; D assignment may be TRBD1 or TRBD2 (5 bases each). Germline assignment: CDR1 SGHAT and CDR2 FQDESV (reference sequence). V lost 5 bases and J lost 6, with 21 bases in between. The CDR3 runs 16 residues. CDR3 region: CASSGGRPVGLDTQYF. CDR3 coding DNA: TGTGCCAGCAGCGGGGGACGCCCGGTCGGGTTGGATACGCAGTATTTT.

The chain couples TRBV19 to TRBJ1-1; 8 nucleotides align to TRBD1. The J segment lost 3 bases and the V segment lost 3 bases, leaving 12 bases of the junction unmatched. The CDR3 has 17 amino acids. The germline V gene has CDR1 LNHDA and CDR2 SQIVND (reference sequence). DNA for the CDR3: TGTGCCAGTAGTATTACAGGGGGGAGTTATATGGACACTGAAGCTTTCTTT. This sequence encodes CASSITGGSYMDTEAFF.

V usage is TRBV18 and J usage is TRBJ2-1; 7 bases line up with TRBD1. The V and J ends lost 3 bases and 3 bases, in that order; junction bases with no gene match: 5. The germline CDR1 and CDR2 sequences are KGHSH and LQKENI. The CDR3 length is 15 residues. The CDR3 DNA follows: TGTGCCAGCTCACCCGGGACAGATTACTACAATGAGCAGTTCTTC. The encoded protein is CASSPGTDYYNEQFF.

The genes are TRBV19 and TRBJ1-6; 8 bases are a match to TRBD1. This CDR3 has 14 residues. The germline V gene encodes CDR1 LNHDA and CDR2 SQIVND (reference sequence). V dropped 4 bases and J dropped 7; count of bases not matched to a gene: 3. CDR3 region: CASSRGTGNSPLHF. The CDR3 nucleotides read TGTGCCAGTAGTAGGGGGACAGGAAATTCACCCCTCCACTTT. Supplemented by reference TRBV19 and TRBJ1-6, the full variable domain reads DGGITQSPKYLFRKEGQNVTLSCEQNLNHDAMYWYRQDPGQGLRLIYYSQIVNDFQKGDIAEGYSVSREKKESFPLTVTSAQKNPTAFYLCASSRGTGNSPLHFGNGTRLTVT.

The rearrangement joins TRBV7-2 to TRBJ2-1, with D uncertain. From germline, CDR1 is SGHTA and CDR2 FQGNSA. The CDR3 runs 12 residues. Trimming stripped 5 bases from V and 9 bases from J, with 11 bases between. In DNA form, the CDR3 reads TGTGCCAGCAGCCTAGACGTGGGTGAGCAGTTCTTC. It encodes CASSLDVGEQFF. Looking up the rest from reference TRBV7-2 and TRBJ2-1 gives the full variable domain: GAGVSQSPSNKVTEKGKDVELRCDPISGHTALYWYRQSLGQGLEFLIYFQGNSAPDKSGLPSDRFSAERTGGSVSTLTIQRTQQEDSAVYLCASSLDVGEQFFGPGTRLTVL.

V usage is TRBV7-2 and J usage is TRBJ2-2, with a weak D call TRBD2 (5 bases). Trimming shortened V by 2 bases and J by 6 bases, and 13 bases separated the two germline ends. The CDR3 spans 15 residues. Germline CDR1 is SGHTA and CDR2 is FQGNSA. The CDR3 DNA is TGTGCCAGCAGCTTATTCGGAGGTGGTCCCGGGGAGCTGTTTTTT. Protein sequence: CASSLFGGGPGELFF. The full variable domain, with the rest looked up from reference TRBV7-2 and TRBJ2-2, is GAGVSQSPSNKVTEKGKDVELRCDPISGHTALYWYRQSLGQGLEFLIYFQGNSAPDKSGLPSDRFSAERTGGSVSTLTIQRTQQEDSAVYLCASSLFGGGPGELFFGEGSRLTVL.

The gene calls are TRBV18 and TRBJ2-3, with TRBD1 as a possible D gene (5 bases). The V gene lost 3 bases and the J gene lost 5 bases, with 9 bases spanning the gap. Germline V CDR1 and CDR2: KGHSH, LQKENI. This CDR3 contains 13 residues. The CDR3 sequence: CASSPGQLDTQYF. As DNA, the CDR3 is TGTGCCAGCTCACCGGGGCAGCTAGATACGCAGTATTTT.

The CDR3 is CASSLDQTNEQYF. In nucleotides, the CDR3 is TGTGCCAGCAGTTTGGACCAAACGAACGAGCAGTACTTC. The V and J genes are TRBV27 and TRBJ2-7; D gene ambiguous. This CDR3 comprises 13 residues. V was shortened by 3 bases and J by 5 bases, with 11 bases between the two germline ends. Per germline, CDR1 MNHEY and CDR2 SMNVEV (reference sequence).